These 31 T cell receptor beta chains share one sample of origin, sequenced in a study of blood T cell repertoires in COVID-19. Method: immunoSEQ multiplex PCR; TCRdb's copy keeps in-frame clones and lacks some. The profile shows hundreds of thousands of clones, roughly 85% of them singletons. The specimen sequenced was peripheral blood. These receptors were taken from a human donor in a cohort sampled during active COVID-19.

This clone has just a few counts. At one end, the junction sequence differs from germline, possibly due to a read error. The CDR3 sequence: CATGGKTGANEKLFF. For the CDR3, the DNA is TGTGCCACTGGGGGTAAGACAGGGGCTAACGAAAAACTGTTTTTT. The V gene is TRBV3-1 (or the pseudogene TRBV3-2), the J gene TRBJ1-4; TRBD1 aligns across 8 bases. This CDR3 comprises 15 residues. CDR1 is LGHDT, CDR2 YNNKEL, per germline (reference sequence).

In nucleotides, the CDR3 is TGTGCCAGCAGCCCCGGACAGGGTTTCTACGAGCAGTACTTC. It encodes CASSPGQGFYEQYF. This chain links TRBV7-2 with TRBJ2-7, with 8 bases aligning to TRBD1. Germline-derived CDR1 and CDR2 are SGHTA and FQGNSA. V lost 5 bases and J lost 3; bases outside the gene matches: 6. The CDR3 sequence is 14 residues long.

This clone was counted at least ten times. The chain joins TRBV3-1 (or the pseudogene TRBV3-2) to TRBJ1-6; D is unresolved. With 1 base removed from V and 10 bases from J, the gap between germline ends came to 5 bases. The CDR3 is 12 residues long. CDR1 is LGHDT and CDR2 is YNNKEL in the germline V gene (reference sequence). CDR3 sequence: CASSQVESPLHF. In DNA, the CDR3 is TGTGCCAGCAGCCAAGTTGAGTCACCCCTCCACTTT.

The rearrangement uses TRBV19 and TRBJ2-7; the match to TRBD1 covers 7 bases. V lost 4 bases, J lost 1 base, and 7 bases stayed unmatched. The CDR3 spans 15 residues. From germline, CDR1 is LNHDA and CDR2 SQIVND (reference sequence). CDR3 nucleotides: TGTGCCAGTAGTAAGGACAGGAGTTTGTCCTACGAGCAGTACTTC. Amino acid sequence: CASSKDRSLSYEQYF.

The chain has TRBV5-4 and TRBJ2-1, with 8 bases aligning to TRBD2. In germline, CDR1 is SGHNT, CDR2 YYREEE (reference sequence). V lost 4 bases and J lost 2; bases outside the gene matches: 14. The CDR3 contains 18 residues. CDR3 protein: CASSVTYLAGRAYNEQFF. CDR3 sequence (DNA): TGTGCCAGCAGCGTGACGTACTTAGCGGGACGCGCCTACAATGAGCAGTTCTTC.

This sequence joins TRBV15 and TRBJ2-2, with a weak D call TRBD2 (7 bases). V was trimmed by 0 bases and J by 4 bases, leaving 9 bases between them. Looked up from germline, CDR1 is LNHNV and CDR2 is YYDKDF (reference sequence). The CDR3 totals 15 residues. The CDR3 DNA reads as TGTGCCACCAGCAGAGAGGGGGGGCCCACCGGGGAGCTGTTTTTT. It specifies CATSREGGPTGELFF.

The genes are TRBV19 and TRBJ2-3; 8 bases agree with TRBD2. The CDR3 is 15 amino acids. In germline, CDR1 is LNHDA, CDR2 SQIVND (reference sequence). V trimming: 3 bases; J trimming: 0 bases; junction bases outside the gene matches: 2. The CDR3 sequence: CASSMQRGSTDTQYF. The CDR3 DNA sequence: TGTGCCAGTAGTATGCAGCGGGGGAGCACAGATACGCAGTATTTT.

V usage is TRBV30 and J usage is TRBJ1-5, with TRBD1 as a possible D gene (6 bases). Germline V CDR1 and CDR2: GTSNPN, SVGIG (reference sequence). The V end lost 1 base, the J end lost 0 bases, and 19 bases lay between the germline ends. The CDR3 totals 18 residues. The CDR3 sequence is CAWSGALGGRNSNQPQHF. CDR3 coding DNA: TGTGCCTGGAGTGGTGCCTTGGGGGGGCGGAATAGCAATCAGCCCCAGCATTTT. The full variable domain, rest sourced from reference TRBV30 and TRBJ1-5, is SQTIHQWPATLVQPVGSPLSLECTVEGTSNPNLYWYRQAAGRGLQLLFYSVGIGQISSEVPQNLSASRPQDRQFILSSKKLLLSDSGFYLCAWSGALGGRNSNQPQHFGDGTRLSIL.

The chain uses TRBV18 and TRBJ1-6, with TRBD1 identical over 9 bases. The CDR3 runs to 20 residues. V shed 3 bases and J 4 bases; nucleotides not matched to a gene: 16. Per germline, CDR1 KGHSH and CDR2 LQKENI. CDR3 nucleotides: TGTGCCAGCTCACCCCCATTTGGGACAGGGAAGAATATGTATAATTCACCCCTCCACTTT. Translation gives CASSPPFGTGKNMYNSPLHF.

The rearrangement links TRBV3-1 (or the pseudogene TRBV3-2) to TRBJ1-2; 7 bases fit TRBD1. V lost 6 bases to trimming and J lost 4 bases; unmatched junction nucleotides: 11. CDR3 length: 15 amino acids. Germline V gene data show CDR1 as LGHDT and CDR2 as YNNKEL (reference sequence). The CDR3 bases are TGTGCCAGCAGTCTCAACCTGGGACAGATCTATGGCTACACCTTC. It codes for CASSLNLGQIYGYTF.

V gene TRBV5-1 combines with J gene TRBJ1-1; possibly TRBD1 for D (5 bases). The CDR3 has 13 residues. V dropped 4 bases and J dropped 3 bases, with 10 bases sitting between them. Germline loops: CDR1 SGHRS, CDR2 YFSETQ. The CDR3 loop reads CASSPRQYTEAFF. The CDR3 coding sequence is TGCGCCAGCAGCCCTAGACAGTACACTGAAGCTTTCTTT. The whole variable domain, filled in from reference TRBV5-1 and TRBJ1-1, reads KAGVTQTPRYLIKTRGQQVTLSCSPISGHRSVSWYQQTPGQGLQFLFEYFSETQRNKGNFPGRFSGRQFSNSRSEMNVSTLELGDSALYLCASSPRQYTEAFFGQGTRLTVV.

In its sample, this clone was seen a few times. V gene TRBV15 combines with J gene TRBJ1-1, with D perhaps matching TRBD1 (5 bases). CDR3 size: 15 residues. Trimming left V 2 bases short and J 2 bases short, with 12 bases between. CDR1 and CDR2 from the germline V gene are LNHNV and YYDKDF (reference sequence). As DNA, the CDR3 is TGTGCCACCAGCAGAAAGGGCAGGGCTAACACTGAAGCTTTCTTT. Translation: CATSRKGRANTEAFF. The variable domain in full, with the rest retrieved from reference TRBV15 and TRBJ1-1, is DAMVIQNPRYQVTQFGKPVTLSCSQTLNHNVMYWYQQKSSQAPKLLFHYYDKDFNNEADTPDNFQSRRPNTSFCFLDIRSPGLGDTAMYLCATSRKGRANTEAFFGQGTRLTVV.

This clone was seen once. The rearrangement links TRBV7-7 to TRBJ2-5; tentatively, D is TRBD2 (6 bases). The germline V gene encodes CDR1 SSHAT and CDR2 FNYEAQ (reference sequence). V shed 0 bases and J shed 5 bases, with 13 bases lying between them. The CDR3 sequence is 15 residues long. The CDR3 bases are TGTGCCAGCAGCTTAGCGGGAGGACTATGGGAGACCCAGTACTTC. Its protein product is CASSLAGGLWETQYF.

A single count supports this clone. This may arise from a read error, as a much more abundant clone is one base away. This same CDR3 is encoded by further DNA sequences in the sample. V is TRBV27 and J is TRBJ1-1; perhaps TRBD1 as D (6 bases). The CDR3 has 13 residues. V gave up 2 bases and J gave up 4 bases, with 8 bases separating them. In germline, CDR1 is MNHEY, CDR2 SMNVEV (reference sequence). CDR3 in DNA: TGTGCCAGCAGTTTAGGGGGCGGCACTGAAGCTTTCTTT. It codes for CASSLGGGTEAFF.

The sample holds many counts of this clone. This chain links TRBV6-5 with TRBJ2-7; a weak D match, TRBD2 (6 bases). Germline CDR1 reads MNHEY; CDR2 reads SVGAGI. The V end was cut by 6 bases, the J end by 4 bases, with 19 bases between. The length of the CDR3 is 15 residues. Here the CDR3 reads CASRAEGGGRYEQYF. In DNA form, the CDR3 reads TGTGCCAGCAGAGCCGAGGGAGGAGGACGGTACGAGCAGTACTTC.

The chain links TRBV6-5 to TRBJ2-1, with TRBD2 matching over 10 bases. The CDR3 is 15 residues long. CDR1 and CDR2 from the germline V gene are MNHEY and SVGAGI. V lost 6 bases to trimming and J lost 2 bases; unmatched junction nucleotides: 4. CDR3: CASRTAGGAYNEQFF. The CDR3 DNA sequence: TGTGCCAGCAGAACAGCGGGGGGGGCCTACAATGAGCAGTTCTTC.

The rearrangement links TRBV19 to TRBJ1-2; D may be TRBD1 (5 bases). The length of the CDR3 is 17 residues. CDR1 is LNHDA, CDR2 SQIVND, per germline (reference sequence). The V gene lost 5 bases and the J gene lost 0 bases, with 19 bases spanning the gap. Written as DNA, the CDR3 is TGTGCCAGTAGTCGAGTTCAAGACAGAACCACTAACTATGGCTACACCTTC. Amino acids: CASSRVQDRTTNYGYTF.

This clone was detected only once. V and J are TRBV27 and TRBJ1-4, with TRBD1 identical over 9 bases. Germline V gives CDR1 MNHEY, CDR2 SMNVEV (reference sequence). With 7 bases clipped from V and 4 bases from J, the junction kept 4 bases outside the gene matches. The CDR3 has 14 amino acids. CDR3 sequence reads: CASKTDRGNEKLFF. The DNA for the CDR3 is TGTGCCAGCAAGACGGACAGGGGTAATGAAAAACTGTTTTTT.

The J gene is TRBJ2-1, the V gene TRBV20-1; TRBD2 might be the D (5 bases). The germline V gene encodes CDR1 DFQATT and CDR2 SNEGSKA (reference sequence). This CDR3 has 17 residues. The ends were cut back, 3 bases at V and 4 bases at J, with 22 bases in the middle. The CDR3 here is CSASRYGLSSRYNEQFF. The DNA of the CDR3 is TGCAGTGCTAGTCGTTACGGTTTGTCTAGCAGGTACAATGAGCAGTTCTTC.

The V call is TRBV13, the J call TRBJ2-7; 10 bases line up with TRBD2. Trimming cost V 4 bases and J 2 bases; bases outside gene matches: 2. The CDR3 totals 14 residues. CDR1 PRHDT and CDR2 FYEKMQ come from the germline V gene (reference sequence). The CDR3 spells CASSSSGGAYEQYF. CDR3 bases: TGTGCCAGCAGCTCGAGCGGGGGGGCCTACGAGCAGTACTTC.

The rearrangement links TRBV2 to TRBJ2-7; D possibly corresponds to TRBD1 (6 bases). There are 13 residues in the CDR3. V lost 7 bases, J lost 2 bases, and 12 bases lay in between. The germline CDR1 and CDR2 sequences are SNHLY and FYNNEI. CDR3 residues: CASILTGAYEQYF. In DNA, the CDR3 is TGTGCCAGCATCCTGACAGGAGCCTACGAGCAGTACTTC.

The chain is built from TRBV5-1 and TRBJ2-5, with TRBD1 identical over 7 bases. V trimming: 5 bases; J trimming: 2 bases; junction bases outside the gene matches: 6. CDR3 size: 14 residues. Germline values: CDR1 SGHRS, CDR2 YFSETQ. The CDR3 sequence is CASRTQGVQETQYF. Written as DNA, the CDR3 is TGCGCCAGCAGAACTCAGGGGGTACAAGAGACCCAGTACTTC. The entire variable domain, with the rest obtained from reference TRBV5-1 and TRBJ2-5, is as follows: KAGVTQTPRYLIKTRGQQVTLSCSPISGHRSVSWYQQTPGQGLQFLFEYFSETQRNKGNFPGRFSGRQFSNSRSEMNVSTLELGDSALYLCASRTQGVQETQYFGPGTRLLVL.

This chain's CDR3 is CASSEGAGEAFF. For the CDR3, the DNA is TGTGCCAGCAGTGAGGGTGCAGGGGAAGCTTTCTTT. V gene TRBV6-1 combines with J gene TRBJ1-1; tentatively, D is TRBD1 (5 bases). The CDR3 totals 12 residues. V lost 3 bases and J lost 8, with 10 bases in between. The V gene's germline CDR1 is MNHNS and CDR2 SASEGT.

The rearrangement links TRBV19 to TRBJ2-3, with 9 bases identical to TRBD1. The CDR3 runs to 17 residues. V dropped 5 bases and J dropped 5; count of bases not matched to a gene: 14. Looked up from germline, CDR1 is LNHDA and CDR2 is SQIVND (reference sequence). Here the CDR3 DNA reads TGTGCCAGTAGTGGGTATGACCGGGACAGGGTCGAAGATACGCAGTATTTT. Amino acids: CASSGYDRDRVEDTQYF.

The rearrangement joins TRBV6-5 to TRBJ2-7, with D uncertain. CDR3 length: 12 amino acids. CDR1 MNHEY and CDR2 SVGAGI come from the germline V gene. V lost 7 bases to trimming and J lost 0 bases, with 7 bases between them. As DNA, the CDR3 is TGTGCCAGCACTAGGAGCTCCTACGAGCAGTACTTC. Translated, it gives CASTRSSYEQYF.

This chain connects TRBV6-2 or TRBV6-3 to TRBJ1-1, with TRBD1 matching 7 bases. This CDR3 is built from 16 residues. The ends lost 5 bases at V and 2 bases at J; junction bases unmatched: 11. CDR1 and CDR2 (germline): MNHEY, SVGEGT. The CDR3 loop reads CASSPFDRALNTEAFF. CDR3 coding DNA: TGTGCCAGCAGTCCCTTTGACAGGGCACTTAACACTGAAGCTTTCTTT.

The J gene is TRBJ2-7, the V gene TRBV4-1; D is ambiguous. This CDR3 has 14 residues. Germline assignment: CDR1 MGHRA and CDR2 YSYEKL. V lost 1 base, J lost 0 bases, and 7 bases lay in between. CDR3: CASSQGRSSYEQYF. The CDR3 nucleotides are TGCGCCAGCAGCCAAGGCAGAAGCTCCTACGAGCAGTACTTC.

The chain has TRBV4-1 and TRBJ1-2, with unresolved D. V shed 0 bases and J shed 5 bases, with 16 bases lying between them. Germline CDR1 MGHRA, CDR2 YSYEKL. There are 16 residues in the CDR3. The CDR3 region has the DNA TGCGCCAGCAGCCAAGATTGGAGGGCGGGTAATTATGGCTACACCTTC. Translation: CASSQDWRAGNYGYTF.

The rearrangement joins TRBV11-2 to TRBJ2-3; the D is unclear. The length of the CDR3 is 14 residues. Trimming took 0 bases from V and 2 from J, leaving 6 bases between them. The V gene's germline CDR1 is SGHAT and CDR2 FQNNGV. The CDR3 nucleotides read TGTGCCAGCAGCTTAGATACTCACACAGATACGCAGTATTTT. Its protein product is CASSLDTHTDTQYF.

The J gene is TRBJ1-1, the V gene TRBV29-1; 8 bases are shared with TRBD1. J was trimmed by 7 bases and V by 1 base; bases with no gene match: 8. This CDR3 has 14 amino acids. Germline-derived CDR1 and CDR2 are SQVTM and ANQGSEA. CDR3 region: CSVEVSGQGLEAFF. The DNA of the CDR3 is TGCAGCGTTGAAGTATCAGGACAGGGCCTTGAAGCTTTCTTT.

The sample holds a few counts of this clone. The CDR3 DNA reads TGTGCCAGCAGTTACTCGCGGGAAATCTACACCGGGGAGCTGTTTTTT. Translation gives CASSYSREIYTGELFF. V usage is TRBV6-5 and J usage is TRBJ2-2; D perhaps matches TRBD2 (6 bases). In germline, CDR1 is MNHEY, CDR2 SVGAGI. V gave up 0 bases and J gave up 3 bases, with 11 bases separating them. The CDR3 is 16 amino acids.